The clone carrying this T cell receptor (beta chain) has a count of ten or more. Its specificity is not known. Library preparation for TCR beta used quantitative 5'-RACE with molecular barcodes. MiXCR was run by TCRdb on the 5' RACE reads, yielding one entry per CDR3 protein. The table includes about 220,000 distinct CDR3 sequences, around 6.6% detected once. This sample was included in a study of CD8 T cells in ankylosing spondylitis. Study-wide points: A motif in TCR beta, a set of eight or nine highly homologous variants, appeared characteristic of ankylosing spondylitis blood. Disease-linked clones reportedly showed significant enrichment in matched ankylosing spondylitis synovial fluid. Clones linked with disease were CD8+ and fairly uncommon in the peripheral blood.

The V and J ends lost 3 bases and 6 bases, in that order; junction bases with no gene match: 7. The CDR3 is made up of 17 amino acids. Germline CDR1 reads LGHNA; CDR2 reads YNFKEQ. Sequences were obtained from blood, either unsorted or a sorted T cell fraction (not recorded which). The clonotype comes from a male donor with ankylosing spondylitis. V usage is TRBV4-2 and J usage is TRBJ2-1; 14 positions match TRBD2. CDR3 sequence reads: CASSQGLAGVPLNEQFF. In DNA form, the CDR3 reads TGTGCCAGCAGCCAGGGACTAGCGGGAGTCCCTCTCAATGAGCAGTTCTTC.